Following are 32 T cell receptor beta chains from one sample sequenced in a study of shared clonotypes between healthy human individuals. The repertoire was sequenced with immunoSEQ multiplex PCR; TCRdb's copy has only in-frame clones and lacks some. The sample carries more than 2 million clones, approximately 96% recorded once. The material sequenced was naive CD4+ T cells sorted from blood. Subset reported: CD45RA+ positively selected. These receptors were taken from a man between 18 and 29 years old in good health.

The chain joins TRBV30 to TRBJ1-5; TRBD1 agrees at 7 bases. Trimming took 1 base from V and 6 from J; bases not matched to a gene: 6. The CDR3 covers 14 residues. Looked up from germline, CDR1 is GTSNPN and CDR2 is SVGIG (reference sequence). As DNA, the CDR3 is TGTGCCTGGAGTGAACAGGGGAGGGGTCAGCCCCAGCATTTT. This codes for CAWSEQGRGQPQHF. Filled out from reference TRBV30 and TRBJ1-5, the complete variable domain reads SQTIHQWPATLVQPVGSPLSLECTVEGTSNPNLYWYRQAAGRGLQLLFYSVGIGQISSEVPQNLSASRPQDRQFILSSKKLLLSDSGFYLCAWSEQGRGQPQHFGDGTRLSIL.

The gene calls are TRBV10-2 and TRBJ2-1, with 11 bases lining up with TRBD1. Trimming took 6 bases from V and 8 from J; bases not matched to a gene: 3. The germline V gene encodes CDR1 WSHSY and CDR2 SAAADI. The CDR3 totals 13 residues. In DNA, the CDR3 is TGCGCCAGCAGGGACAGGGGGCTCGATGAGCAGTTCTTC. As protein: CASRDRGLDEQFF.

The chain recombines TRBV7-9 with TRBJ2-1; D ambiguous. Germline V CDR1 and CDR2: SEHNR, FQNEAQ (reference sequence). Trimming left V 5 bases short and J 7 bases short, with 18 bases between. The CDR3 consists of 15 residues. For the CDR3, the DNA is TGTGCCAGCAGCGCCGCTGGGCGGAGTGATAATGAGCAGTTCTTC. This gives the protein CASSAAGRSDNEQFF. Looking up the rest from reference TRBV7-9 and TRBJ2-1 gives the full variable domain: DTGVSQNPRHKITKRGQNVTFRCDPISEHNRLYWYRQTLGQGPEFLTYFQNEAQLEKSRLLSDRFSAERPKGSFSTLEIQRTEQGDSAMYLCASSAAGRSDNEQFFGPGTRLTVL.

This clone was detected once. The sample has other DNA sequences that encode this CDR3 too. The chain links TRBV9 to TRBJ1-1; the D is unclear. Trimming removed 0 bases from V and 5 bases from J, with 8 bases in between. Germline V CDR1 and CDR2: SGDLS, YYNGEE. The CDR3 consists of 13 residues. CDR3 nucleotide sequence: TGTGCCAGCAGCGTAGCCTCGGGGACTGAAGCTTTCTTT. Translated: CASSVASGTEAFF.

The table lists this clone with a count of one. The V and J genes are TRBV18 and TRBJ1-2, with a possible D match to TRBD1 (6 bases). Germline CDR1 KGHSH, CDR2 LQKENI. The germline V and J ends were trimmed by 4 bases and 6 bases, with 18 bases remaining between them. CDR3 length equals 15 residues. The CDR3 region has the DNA TGTGCCAGCTCACAGGACGGGGGCGCATCTAATGGCTACACCTTC. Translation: CASSQDGGASNGYTF. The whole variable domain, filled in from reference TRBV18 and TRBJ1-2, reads NAGVMQNPRHLVRRRGQEARLRCSPMKGHSHVYWYRQLPEEGLKFMVYLQKENIIDESGMPKERFSAEFPKEGPSILRIQQVVRGDSAAYFCASSQDGGASNGYTFGSGTRLTVV.

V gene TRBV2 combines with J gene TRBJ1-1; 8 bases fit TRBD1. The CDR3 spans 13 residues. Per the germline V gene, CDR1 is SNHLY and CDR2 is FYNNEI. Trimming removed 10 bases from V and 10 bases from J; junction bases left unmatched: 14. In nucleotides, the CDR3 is TGTGCCATCACACAGGGGGGCGTCTCACCAGCTTTCTTT. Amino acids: CAITQGGVSPAFF.

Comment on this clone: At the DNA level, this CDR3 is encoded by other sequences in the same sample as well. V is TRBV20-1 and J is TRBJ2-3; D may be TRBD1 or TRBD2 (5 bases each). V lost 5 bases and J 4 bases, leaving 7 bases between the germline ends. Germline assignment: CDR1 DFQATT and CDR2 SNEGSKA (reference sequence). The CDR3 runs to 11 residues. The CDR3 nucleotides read TGCAGTGCTCCGGGACCAGATACGCAGTATTTT. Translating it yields CSAPGPDTQYF.

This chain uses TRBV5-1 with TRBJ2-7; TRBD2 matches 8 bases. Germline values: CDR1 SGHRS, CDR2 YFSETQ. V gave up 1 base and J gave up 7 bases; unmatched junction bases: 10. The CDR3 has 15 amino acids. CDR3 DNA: TGCGCCAGCAGCTTGTCCCCTAGCGGGCCGGGGGAGCAGTACTTC. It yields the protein CASSLSPSGPGEQYF.

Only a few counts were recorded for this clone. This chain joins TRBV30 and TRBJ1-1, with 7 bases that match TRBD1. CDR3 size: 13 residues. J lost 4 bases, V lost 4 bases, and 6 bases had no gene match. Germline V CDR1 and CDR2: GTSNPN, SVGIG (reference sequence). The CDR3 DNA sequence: TGTGCCTGGATGCGGGCAGGGGGCACTGAAGCTTTCTTT. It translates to CAWMRAGGTEAFF.

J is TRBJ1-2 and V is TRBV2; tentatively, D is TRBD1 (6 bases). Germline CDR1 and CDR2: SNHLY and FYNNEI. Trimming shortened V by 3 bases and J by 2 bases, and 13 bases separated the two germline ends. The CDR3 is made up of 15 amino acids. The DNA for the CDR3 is TGTGCCAGCAGTGAGGACAGCCAGATCAACTATGGCTACACCTTC. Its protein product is CASSEDSQINYGYTF.

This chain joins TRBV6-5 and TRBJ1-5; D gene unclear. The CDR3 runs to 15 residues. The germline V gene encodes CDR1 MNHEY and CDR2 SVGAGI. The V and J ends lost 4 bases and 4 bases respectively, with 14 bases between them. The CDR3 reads CASSSRKGMNQPQHF. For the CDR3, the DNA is TGTGCCAGCAGTTCGCGGAAGGGAATGAATCAGCCCCAGCATTTT.

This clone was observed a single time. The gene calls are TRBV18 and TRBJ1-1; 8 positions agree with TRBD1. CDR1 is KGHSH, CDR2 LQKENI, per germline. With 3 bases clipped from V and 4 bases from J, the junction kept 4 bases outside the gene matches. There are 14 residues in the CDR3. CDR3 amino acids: CASSPWTGITEAFF. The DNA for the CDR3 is TGTGCCAGCTCACCTTGGACAGGGATCACTGAAGCTTTCTTT.

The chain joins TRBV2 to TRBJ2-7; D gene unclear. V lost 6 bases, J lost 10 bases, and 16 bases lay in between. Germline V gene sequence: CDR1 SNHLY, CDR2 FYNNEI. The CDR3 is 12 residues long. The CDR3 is CASRPQTPHQYF. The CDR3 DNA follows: TGTGCCAGCAGACCACAGACACCTCATCAGTACTTC.

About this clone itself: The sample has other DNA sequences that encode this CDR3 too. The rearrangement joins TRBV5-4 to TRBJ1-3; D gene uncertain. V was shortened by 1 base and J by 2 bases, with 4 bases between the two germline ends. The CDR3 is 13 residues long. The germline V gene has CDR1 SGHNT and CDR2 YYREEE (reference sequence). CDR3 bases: TGTGCCAGCAGCTTGCCCGCTGGAAACACCATATATTTT. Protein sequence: CASSLPAGNTIYF.

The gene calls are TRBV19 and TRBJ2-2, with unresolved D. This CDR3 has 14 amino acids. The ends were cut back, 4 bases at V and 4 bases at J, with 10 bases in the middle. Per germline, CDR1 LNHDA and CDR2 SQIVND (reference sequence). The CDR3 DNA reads TGTGCCAGTAGTACCAGGACCCCCACCGGGGAGCTGTTTTTT. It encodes CASSTRTPTGELFF.

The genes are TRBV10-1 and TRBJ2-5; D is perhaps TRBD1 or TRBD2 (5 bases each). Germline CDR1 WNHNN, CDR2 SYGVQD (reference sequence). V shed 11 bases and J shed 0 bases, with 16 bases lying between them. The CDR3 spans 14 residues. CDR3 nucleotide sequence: TGCGCCGACGGGGCCTGGGCCTACCAAGAGACCCAGTACTTC. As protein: CADGAWAYQETQYF.

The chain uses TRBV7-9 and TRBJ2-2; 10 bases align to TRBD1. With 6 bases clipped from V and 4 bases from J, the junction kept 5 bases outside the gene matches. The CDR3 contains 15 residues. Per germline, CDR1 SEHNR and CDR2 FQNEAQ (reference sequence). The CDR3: CASRGQGVGTGELFF. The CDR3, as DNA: TGTGCCAGCAGAGGACAGGGGGTTGGCACCGGGGAGCTGTTTTTT.

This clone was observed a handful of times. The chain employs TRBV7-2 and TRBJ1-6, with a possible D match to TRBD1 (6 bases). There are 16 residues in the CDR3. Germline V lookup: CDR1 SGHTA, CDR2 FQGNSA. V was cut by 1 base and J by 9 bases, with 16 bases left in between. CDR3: CASSLGGVRGTSPLHF. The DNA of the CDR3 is TGTGCCAGCAGCTTAGGAGGGGTCAGGGGAACTTCACCCCTCCACTTT.

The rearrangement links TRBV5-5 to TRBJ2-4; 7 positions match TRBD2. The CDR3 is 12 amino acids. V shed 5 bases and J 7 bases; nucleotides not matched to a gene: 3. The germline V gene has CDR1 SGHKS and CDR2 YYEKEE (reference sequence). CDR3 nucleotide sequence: TGTGCCAGCAGGGCCGGGGGGAACATTCAGTACTTC. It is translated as CASRAGGNIQYF.

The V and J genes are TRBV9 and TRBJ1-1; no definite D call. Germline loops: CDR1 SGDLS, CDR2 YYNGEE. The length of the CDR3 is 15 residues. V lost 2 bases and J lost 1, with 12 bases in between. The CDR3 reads CASSVQTPGNTEAFF. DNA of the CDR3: TGTGCCAGCAGCGTCCAGACTCCGGGGAACACTGAAGCTTTCTTT.

The CDR3 reads CASRSPTGRTNEQFF. The CDR3 region has the DNA TGTGCCAGCAGATCCCCAACAGGGAGGACCAATGAGCAGTTCTTC. The V and J genes are TRBV28 and TRBJ2-1; D could derive from TRBD1 or TRBD2 (6 bases each). The CDR3 runs 15 residues. V was pared by 6 bases and J by 6 bases, with 18 bases between. CDR1 and CDR2 from the germline V gene are MDHEN and SYDVKM.

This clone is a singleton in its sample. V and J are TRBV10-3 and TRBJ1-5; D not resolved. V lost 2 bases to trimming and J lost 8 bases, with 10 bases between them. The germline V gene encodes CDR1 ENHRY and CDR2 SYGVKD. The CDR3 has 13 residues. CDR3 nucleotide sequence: TGTGCCATCAGTGAGGCCCCCTCGGAGCCCCAGCATTTT. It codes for CAISEAPSEPQHF.

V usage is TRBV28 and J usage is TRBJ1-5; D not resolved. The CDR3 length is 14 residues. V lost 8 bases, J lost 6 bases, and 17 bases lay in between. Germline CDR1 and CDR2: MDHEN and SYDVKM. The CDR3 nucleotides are TGTGCCAGCCTGGCCGCGGGGATCGGTCAGCCCCAGCATTTT. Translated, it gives CASLAAGIGQPQHF. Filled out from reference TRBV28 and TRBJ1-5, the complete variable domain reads DVKVTQSSRYLVKRTGEKVFLECVQDMDHENMFWYRQDPGLGLRLIYFSYDVKMKEKGDIPEGYSVSREKKERFSLILESASTNQTSMYLCASLAAGIGQPQHFGDGTRLSIL.

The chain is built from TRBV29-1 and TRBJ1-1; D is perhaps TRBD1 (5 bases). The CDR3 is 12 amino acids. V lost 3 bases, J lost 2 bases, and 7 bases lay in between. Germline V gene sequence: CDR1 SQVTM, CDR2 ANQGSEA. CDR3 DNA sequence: TGCAGCGTTGACGGGGGAAACACTGAAGCTTTCTTT. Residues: CSVDGGNTEAFF.

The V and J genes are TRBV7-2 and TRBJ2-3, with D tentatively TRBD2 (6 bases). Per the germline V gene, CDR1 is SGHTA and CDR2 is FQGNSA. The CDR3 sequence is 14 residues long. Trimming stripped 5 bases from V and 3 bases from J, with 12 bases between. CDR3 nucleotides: TGTGCCAGCAGCCTTGGGGAGGTAACAGATACGCAGTATTTT. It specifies CASSLGEVTDTQYF. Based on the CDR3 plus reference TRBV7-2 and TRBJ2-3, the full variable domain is GAGVSQSPSNKVTEKGKDVELRCDPISGHTALYWYRQSLGQGLEFLIYFQGNSAPDKSGLPSDRFSAERTGGSVSTLTIQRTQQEDSAVYLCASSLGEVTDTQYFGPGTRLTVL.

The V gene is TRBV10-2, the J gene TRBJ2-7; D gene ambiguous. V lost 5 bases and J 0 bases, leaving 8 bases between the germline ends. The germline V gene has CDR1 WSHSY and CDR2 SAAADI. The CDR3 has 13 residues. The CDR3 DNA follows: TGCGCCAGCAGTCGGCAAACCTCCTACGAGCAGTACTTC. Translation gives CASSRQTSYEQYF.

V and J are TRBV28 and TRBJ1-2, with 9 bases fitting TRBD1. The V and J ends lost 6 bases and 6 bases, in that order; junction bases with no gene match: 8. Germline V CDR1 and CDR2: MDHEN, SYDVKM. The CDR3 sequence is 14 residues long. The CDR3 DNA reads TGTGCCAGCAGATCGTCACAGGGGGCCAATGGCTACACCTTC. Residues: CASRSSQGANGYTF.

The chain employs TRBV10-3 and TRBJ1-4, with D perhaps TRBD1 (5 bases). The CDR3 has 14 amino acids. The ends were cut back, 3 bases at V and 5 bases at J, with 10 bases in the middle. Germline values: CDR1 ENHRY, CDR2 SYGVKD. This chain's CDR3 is CAISDRVGNEKLFF. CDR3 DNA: TGTGCCATCAGTGACAGGGTAGGAAATGAAAAACTGTTTTTT.

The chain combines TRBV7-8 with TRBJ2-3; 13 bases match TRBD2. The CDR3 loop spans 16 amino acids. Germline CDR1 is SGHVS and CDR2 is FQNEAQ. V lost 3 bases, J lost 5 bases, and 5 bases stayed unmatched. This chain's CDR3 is CASSFILAGGQDTQYF. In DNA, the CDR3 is TGTGCCAGCAGCTTCATACTAGCGGGGGGGCAAGATACGCAGTATTTT.

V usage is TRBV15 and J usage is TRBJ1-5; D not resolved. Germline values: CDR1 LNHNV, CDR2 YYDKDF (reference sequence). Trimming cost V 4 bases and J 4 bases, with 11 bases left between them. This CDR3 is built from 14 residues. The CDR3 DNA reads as TGTGCCACCAGCACCCTGGACGGTAATCAGCCCCAGCATTTT. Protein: CATSTLDGNQPQHF. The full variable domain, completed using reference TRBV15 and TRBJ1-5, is DAMVIQNPRYQVTQFGKPVTLSCSQTLNHNVMYWYQQKSSQAPKLLFHYYDKDFNNEADTPDNFQSRRPNTSFCFLDIRSPGLGDTAMYLCATSTLDGNQPQHFGDGTRLSIL.

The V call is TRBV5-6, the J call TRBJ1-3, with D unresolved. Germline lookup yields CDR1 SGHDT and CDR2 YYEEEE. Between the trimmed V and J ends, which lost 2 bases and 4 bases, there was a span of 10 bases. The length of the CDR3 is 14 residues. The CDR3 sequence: CASSLKSGGNTIYF. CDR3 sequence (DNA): TGTGCCAGCAGCTTAAAGTCGGGAGGAAACACCATATATTTT. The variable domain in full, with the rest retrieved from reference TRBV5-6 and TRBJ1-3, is DAGVTQSPTHLIKTRGQQVTLRCSPKSGHDTVSWYQQALGQGPQFIFQYYEEEERQRGNFPDRFSGHQFPNYSSELNVNALLLGDSALYLCASSLKSGGNTIYFGEGSWLTVV.

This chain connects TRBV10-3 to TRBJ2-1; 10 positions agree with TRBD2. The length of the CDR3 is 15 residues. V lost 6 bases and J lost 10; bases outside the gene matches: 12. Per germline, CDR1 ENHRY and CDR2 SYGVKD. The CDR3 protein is CAISPGLAGAYEQFF. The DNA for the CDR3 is TGTGCCATCAGCCCGGGGCTAGCGGGAGCTTACGAGCAGTTCTTC.